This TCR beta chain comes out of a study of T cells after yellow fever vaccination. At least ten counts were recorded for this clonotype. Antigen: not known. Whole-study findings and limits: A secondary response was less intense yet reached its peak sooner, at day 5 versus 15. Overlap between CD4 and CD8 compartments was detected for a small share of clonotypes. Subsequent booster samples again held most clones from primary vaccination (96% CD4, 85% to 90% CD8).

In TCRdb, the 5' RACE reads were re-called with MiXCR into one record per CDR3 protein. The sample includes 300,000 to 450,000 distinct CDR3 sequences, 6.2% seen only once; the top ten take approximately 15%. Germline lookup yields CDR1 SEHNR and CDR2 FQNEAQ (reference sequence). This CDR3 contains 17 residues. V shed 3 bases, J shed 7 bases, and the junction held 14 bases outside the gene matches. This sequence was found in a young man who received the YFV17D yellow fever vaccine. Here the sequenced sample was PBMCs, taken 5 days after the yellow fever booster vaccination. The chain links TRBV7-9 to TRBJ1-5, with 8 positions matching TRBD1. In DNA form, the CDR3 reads TGTGCCAGCAGCTTCGCCCGGTCAGGGGGCGGGGAACAGCCCCAGCATTTT. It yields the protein CASSFARSGGGEQPQHF.